A selection of T cell receptor beta chains follows, all from one sample in a study of shared clonotypes between healthy human individuals. Produced via immunoSEQ multiplex PCR; TCRdb's table is partial and in-frame only. This sample carries about 470,000 clones, around 79% of them seen once, and the ten largest clones take approximately 13%. What was sequenced was PBMCs. These receptors originate from a woman aged 40 to 49 in good health. Some clones in this sample may be carry-over from other donors' samples. The CDR3 runs from the conserved cysteine through the conserved F or W. A D gene is named only where the DNA matches it firmly. Clone size, where shown, is once, few, many, or a class for clones that have expanded.

V gene	J gene	D gene	clone size	CDR3 DNA	CDR3 protein
TRBV28	TRBJ2-2	NA	NA	TGTGCCAGCAGGACCCCCGCGGGGAACACCGGGGAGCTGTTTTTT	CASRTPAGNTGELFF
TRBV10-3	TRBJ1-4	NA	NA	TGTGCCATCAGTGGACAGAGAAATGAAAAACTGTTTTTT	CAISGQRNEKLFF
TRBV7-9	TRBJ2-1	NA	NA	TGTGCCAGCAGCGTAACATCCTCCTACAATGAGCAGTTCTTC	CASSVTSSYNEQFF
TRBV7-2	TRBJ1-5	NA	NA	TGTGCCAGCAGCTTAGCGACCTTTCAGCCCCAGCATTTT	CASSLATFQPQHF
TRBV6-5	TRBJ2-5	NA	once	TGTGCCAGCAGGGGGACACCCGGGGAGACCCAGTACTTC	CASRGTPGETQYF
TRBV5-4	TRBJ2-7	TRBD2	NA	TGTGCCAGCAGCTCGCGGACTAGCGGAAATTCCTACGAGCAGTACTTC	CASSSRTSGNSYEQYF
TRBV18	TRBJ2-7	TRBD1	NA	TGTGCCAGCTCACCGAGAACAGGGGTATTCTACGAGCAGTACTTC	CASSPRTGVFYEQYF
TRBV30	TRBJ2-7	NA	NA	TGTGCCTGGAGTATTAACTACGAGCAGTACTTC	CAWSINYEQYF
TRBV30	TRBJ2-1	TRBD2	NA	TGTGCCTGGAGTTCCCCCGCTTCGGGAGGATGGGGTGAGCAGTTCTTC	CAWSSPASGGWGEQFF
TRBV5-1	TRBJ2-2	TRBD2	NA	TGCGCCAGCAGCTTGGGGTCTAGCGGGAGGCCCGGGGAGCTGTTTTTT	CASSLGSSGRPGELFF
TRBV5-1	TRBJ2-7	TRBD1	few	TGCGCCAGCAGCCCCCGGGACAGGGGTGGAAACGAGCAGTACTTC	CASSPRDRGGNEQYF
TRBV28	TRBJ2-2	TRBD2	NA	TGTGCCAGCAGGTCGGGGGGGTACACCGGGGAGCTGTTTTTT	CASRSGGYTGELFF
TRBV18	TRBJ2-1	TRBD2	NA	TGTGCCAGCTCACCCCCGACTAGCGGGATGGGGGAGCAGTTCTTC	CASSPPTSGMGEQFF
TRBV5-4	TRBJ2-1	TRBD2	NA	TGTGCCAGCAGCTTACTAGCGGGAGGACCGGATGAGCAGTTCTTC	CASSLLAGGPDEQFF
TRBV2	TRBJ1-5	NA	few	TGTGCCAGCAGTGGCGGGGGTAGCAATCAGCCCCAGCATTTT	CASSGGGSNQPQHF
TRBV2	TRBJ2-1	NA	NA	TGTGCCGCCTCCCCGGGACCCCGGAACAATGAGCAGTTCTTC	CAASPGPRNNEQFF
TRBV5-1	TRBJ1-2	NA	NA	TGCGCCAGCAGCCCAGGGGAGGGAAGAGGCGGCTACACCTTC	CASSPGEGRGGYTF
TRBV7-3	TRBJ2-7	NA	NA	TGTGCCAGCAGCTTAGAGGGTCTTAGCTCCTACGAGCAGTACTTC	CASSLEGLSSYEQYF
TRBV9	TRBJ1-2	NA	few	TGTGCCAGCAGCCCCGACTGGACGGGCTACACCTTC	CASSPDWTGYTF
TRBV30	TRBJ2-7	TRBD1	NA	TGTGCCTGGAGTGTACTCAATCCGACAGGGCCCACCTCTACCCTCTACGAGCAGTACTTC	CAWSVLNPTGPTSTLYEQYF
TRBV7-3	TRBJ1-1	NA	NA	TGTGCCAGCAGCTTGAACGTGAACACTGAAGCTTTCTTT	CASSLNVNTEAFF
TRBV29-1	TRBJ1-4	TRBD1	NA	TGCAGCGTTGCACTCCCTACCCCCGGACAGGCCCCTAATGAAAAACTGTTTTTT	CSVALPTPGQAPNEKLFF
TRBV6-5	TRBJ1-1	TRBD1	NA	TGTGCCAGCAGTCGGACAGGGGGCCCAGACACTGAAGCTTTCTTT	CASSRTGGPDTEAFF
TRBV7-9	TRBJ2-1	NA	NA	TGTGCCAGCAGCTCTGGGCTAGCGAGCAATGAGCAGTTCTTC	CASSSGLASNEQFF
TRBV25-1	TRBJ2-1	TRBD2	NA	TGTGCCAGCAGTGAATATAGACTAGCGGGAGGGAATGAGCAGTTCTTC	CASSEYRLAGGNEQFF
TRBV6-6	TRBJ2-3	NA	NA	TGTGCCAGCAGTTACTCAGGGGGTGGGACAGATACGCAGTATTTT	CASSYSGGGTDTQYF
TRBV18	TRBJ1-2	TRBD1	NA	TGTGCCAGCTCACCTTATCCGGGACAGGGCCTCTATGGCTACACCTTC	CASSPYPGQGLYGYTF
TRBV7-2	TRBJ2-4	NA	NA	TGTGCCAGCAGTTTTCCCACGGGTCCGCAGTACTTC	CASSFPTGPQYF
TRBV7-2	TRBJ1-1	TRBD1	NA	TGTGCCAGCAGCATCCGGACAGGGATGGACACTGAAGCTTTCTTT	CASSIRTGMDTEAFF
TRBV6-1	TRBJ2-4	NA	NA	TGTGCCAGCAGTTTGTGGGGCATTCAGTACTTC	CASSLWGIQYF
TRBV30	TRBJ2-3	NA	once	TGTGCCTGGAGCTCAGGGGTAGATACGCAGTATTTT	CAWSSGVDTQYF
TRBV5-1	TRBJ2-7	NA	NA	TGCGCCAGCAGCTTGGGGGGGGCTGGCGAGCAGTACTTC	CASSLGGAGEQYF
TRBV27	TRBJ1-1	NA	NA	TGTGCCAGCAGTTTGCAGTGGATGAACACTGAAGCTTTCTTT	CASSLQWMNTEAFF
TRBV12-5	TRBJ1-5	NA	NA	TGTGCTAGTGGACTCGCCCCCGGACGGACTAGCAATCAGCCCCAGCATTTT	CASGLAPGRTSNQPQHF
TRBV5-5	TRBJ2-5	NA	few	TGTGCCAGCAGCGCCCCGGGGGTGGGGGAGACCCAGTACTTC	CASSAPGVGETQYF
TRBV5-6	TRBJ2-2	NA	NA	TGTGCCAGCAGCTTTGGCACCGGGGAGCTGTTTTTT	CASSFGTGELFF
TRBV2	TRBJ2-7	NA	NA	TGTGCCAGCACCCAAGGGCCCAGGGGCGAGCAGTACTTC	CASTQGPRGEQYF
TRBV11-2	TRBJ2-1	TRBD2	NA	TGTGCCAGCAGCTTAGATCTGGCTGGAGTAGCGGGACGCAATGAGCAGTTCTTC	CASSLDLAGVAGRNEQFF
TRBV4-1	TRBJ2-3	TRBD2	NA	TGCGCCAGCAGCCCCGGTCCAGCGGGAGGGCCAGATACGCAGTATTTT	CASSPGPAGGPDTQYF
TRBV29-1	TRBJ2-6	NA	NA	TGCAGCGTAGCGGGTGTCTCTGGGGCCAACGTCCTGACTTTC	CSVAGVSGANVLTF
TRBV28	TRBJ2-2	NA	NA	TGTGCCAGTAAACGGATCTCGAACACCGGGGAGCTGTTTTTT	CASKRISNTGELFF
TRBV10-3	TRBJ2-7	TRBD2	NA	TGTGCCATCAGTGATACTAGCGGGATGTACGAGCAGTACTTC	CAISDTSGMYEQYF